Sequencing of this T cell receptor beta chain was carried out in a study of CD8+CD57+ T cells in acquired aplastic anemia. A remark on this clonotype: Its matching antigen is unknown. Since a much larger clone is just one base distant, this may be a read error.

The CDR3 contains 12 residues. Germline V CDR1 and CDR2: SNHLY, FYNNEI. Trimming removed 11 bases at V and 4 bases at J, with 14 bases between. The TCR beta profiling, which covered VDJ combination and CDR3 sequence, was carried out using genomic DNA as the template. TCRdb used MiXCR to reprocess the reads, holding one entry per CDR3 protein. Of some 140,000 distinct CDR3 sequences listed, roughly 54% are singletons. CD8+CD57+ cell expansion, shown by flow cytometry, had occurred in the patients selected for sequencing. Regarding the study as a whole: Patients and controls shared some 30 CD8+ CDR3 sequences, highly expressed in patients.

This TCR derives from a human donor with aplastic anemia. The sequenced sample was sorted CD4+, CD8+, or CD8+CD57+ T cells (not recorded which) from PBMCs. The chain links TRBV2 to TRBJ1-2; perhaps TRBD1 as D (5 bases). The CDR3 sequence is CAVLRGGYGYTF. DNA for the CDR3: TGTGCCGTCTTACGGGGCGGCTATGGCTACACCTTC.